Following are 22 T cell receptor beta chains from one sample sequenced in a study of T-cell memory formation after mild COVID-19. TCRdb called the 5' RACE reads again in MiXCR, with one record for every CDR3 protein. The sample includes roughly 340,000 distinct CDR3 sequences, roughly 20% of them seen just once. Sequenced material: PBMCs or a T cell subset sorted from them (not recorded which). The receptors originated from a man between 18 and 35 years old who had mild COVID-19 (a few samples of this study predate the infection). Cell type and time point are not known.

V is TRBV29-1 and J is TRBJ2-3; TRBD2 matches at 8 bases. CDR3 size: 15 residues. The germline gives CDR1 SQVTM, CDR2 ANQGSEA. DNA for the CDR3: TGCAGTAGCCTACTAGCGGACGCTAGCACAGATACGCAGTATTTT. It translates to CSSLLADASTDTQYF.

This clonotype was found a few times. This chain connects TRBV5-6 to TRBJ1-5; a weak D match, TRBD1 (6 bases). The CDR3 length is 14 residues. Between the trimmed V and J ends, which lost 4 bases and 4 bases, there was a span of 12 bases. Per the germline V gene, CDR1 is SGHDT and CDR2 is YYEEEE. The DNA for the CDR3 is TGTGCCAGCAGCCACCAGGGGAATAATCAGCCCCAGCATTTT. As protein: CASSHQGNNQPQHF.

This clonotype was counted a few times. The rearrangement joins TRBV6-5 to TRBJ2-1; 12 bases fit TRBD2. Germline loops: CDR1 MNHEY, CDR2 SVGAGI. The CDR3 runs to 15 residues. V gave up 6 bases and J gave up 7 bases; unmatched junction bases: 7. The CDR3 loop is CASSPSSGGGNEQFF. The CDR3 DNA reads TGTGCCAGCAGCCCCTCTAGCGGGGGGGGGAATGAGCAGTTCTTC.

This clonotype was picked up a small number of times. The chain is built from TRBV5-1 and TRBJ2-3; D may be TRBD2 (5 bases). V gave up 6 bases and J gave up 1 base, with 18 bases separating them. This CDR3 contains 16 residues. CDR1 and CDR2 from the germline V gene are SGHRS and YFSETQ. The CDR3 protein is CASTRTFKIGTDTQYF. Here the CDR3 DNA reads TGCGCCAGCACCCGGACTTTCAAGATTGGCACAGATACGCAGTATTTT.

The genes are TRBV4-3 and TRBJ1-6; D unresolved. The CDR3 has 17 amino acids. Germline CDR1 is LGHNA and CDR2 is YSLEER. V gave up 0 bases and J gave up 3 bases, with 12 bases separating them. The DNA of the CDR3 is TGCGCCAGCAGCCAAGATCCCCCGCGGATCTATAATTCACCCCTCCACTTT. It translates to CASSQDPPRIYNSPLHF.

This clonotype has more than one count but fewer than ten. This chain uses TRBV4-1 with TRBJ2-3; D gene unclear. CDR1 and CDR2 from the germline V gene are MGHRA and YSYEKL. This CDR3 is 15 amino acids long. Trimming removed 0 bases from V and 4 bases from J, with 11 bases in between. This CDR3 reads CASSQEAATADTQYF. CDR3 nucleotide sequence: TGCGCCAGCAGCCAAGAAGCAGCGACGGCAGATACGCAGTATTTT.

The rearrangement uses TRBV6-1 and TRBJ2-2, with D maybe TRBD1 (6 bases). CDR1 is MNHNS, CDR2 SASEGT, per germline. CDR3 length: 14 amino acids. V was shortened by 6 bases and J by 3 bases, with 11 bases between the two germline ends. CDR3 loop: CASSGQGYTGELFF. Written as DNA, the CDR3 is TGTGCCAGCAGCGGGCAGGGGTACACCGGGGAGCTGTTTTTT.

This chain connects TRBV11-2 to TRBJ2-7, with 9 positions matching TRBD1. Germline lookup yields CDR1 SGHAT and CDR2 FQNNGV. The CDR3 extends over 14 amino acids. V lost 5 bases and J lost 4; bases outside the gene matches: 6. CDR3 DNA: TGTGCCAGCAGCCTTCGACAGGGGGTATACGAGCAGTACGTC. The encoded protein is CASSLRQGVYEQYV.

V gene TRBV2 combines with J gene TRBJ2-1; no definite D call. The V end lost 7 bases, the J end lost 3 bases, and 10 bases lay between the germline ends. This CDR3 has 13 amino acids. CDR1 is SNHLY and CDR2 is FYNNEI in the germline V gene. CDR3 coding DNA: TGTGCCAGCACATCGACCAACTACAATGAGCAGTTCTTC. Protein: CASTSTNYNEQFF.

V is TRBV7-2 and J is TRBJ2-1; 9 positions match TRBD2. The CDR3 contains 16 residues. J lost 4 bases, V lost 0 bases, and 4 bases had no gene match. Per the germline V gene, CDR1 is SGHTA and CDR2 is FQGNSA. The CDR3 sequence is CASSLAAGGAYNEQFF. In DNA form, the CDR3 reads TGTGCCAGCAGCTTAGCCGCGGGGGGGGCGTACAATGAGCAGTTCTTC.

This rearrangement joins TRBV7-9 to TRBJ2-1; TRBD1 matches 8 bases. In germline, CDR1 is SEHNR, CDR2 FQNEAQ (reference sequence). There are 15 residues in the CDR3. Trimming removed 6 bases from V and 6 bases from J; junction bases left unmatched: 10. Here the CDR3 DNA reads TGTGCCAGCAGTCCGGGACAGGTGGCGCTCAATGAGCAGTTCTTC. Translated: CASSPGQVALNEQFF. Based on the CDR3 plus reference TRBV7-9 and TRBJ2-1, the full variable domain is DTGVSQNPRHKITKRGQNVTFRCDPISEHNRLYWYRQTLGQGPEFLTYFQNEAQLEKSRLLSDRFSAERPKGSFSTLEIQRTEQGDSAMYLCASSPGQVALNEQFFGPGTRLTVL.

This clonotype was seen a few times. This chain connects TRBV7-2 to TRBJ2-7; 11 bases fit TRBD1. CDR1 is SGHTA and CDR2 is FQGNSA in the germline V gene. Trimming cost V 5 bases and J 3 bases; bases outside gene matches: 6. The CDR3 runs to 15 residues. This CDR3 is CASSRLGTGGYEQYF. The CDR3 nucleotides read TGTGCCAGCAGCCGACTCGGGACAGGGGGCTACGAGCAGTACTTC.

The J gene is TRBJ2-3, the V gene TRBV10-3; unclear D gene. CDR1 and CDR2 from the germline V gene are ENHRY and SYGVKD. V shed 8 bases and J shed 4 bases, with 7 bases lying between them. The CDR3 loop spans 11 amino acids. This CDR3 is CAIRSADTQYF. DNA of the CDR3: TGTGCCATCCGGAGTGCAGATACGCAGTATTTT.

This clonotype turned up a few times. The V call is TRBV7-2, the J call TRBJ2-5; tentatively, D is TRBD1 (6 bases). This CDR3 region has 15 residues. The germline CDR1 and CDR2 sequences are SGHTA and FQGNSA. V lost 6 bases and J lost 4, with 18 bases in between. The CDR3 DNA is TGTGCCAGCAGTCAACAACAGGGAAATAGAGAGACCCAGTACTTC. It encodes CASSQQQGNRETQYF.

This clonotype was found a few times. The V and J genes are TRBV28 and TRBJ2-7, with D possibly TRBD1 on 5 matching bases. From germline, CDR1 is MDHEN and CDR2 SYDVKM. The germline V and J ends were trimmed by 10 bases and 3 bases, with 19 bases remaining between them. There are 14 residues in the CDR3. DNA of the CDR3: TGTGCCACCACCGCAGGGAAGGTTCTCTACGAGCAGTACGTC. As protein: CATTAGKVLYEQYV.

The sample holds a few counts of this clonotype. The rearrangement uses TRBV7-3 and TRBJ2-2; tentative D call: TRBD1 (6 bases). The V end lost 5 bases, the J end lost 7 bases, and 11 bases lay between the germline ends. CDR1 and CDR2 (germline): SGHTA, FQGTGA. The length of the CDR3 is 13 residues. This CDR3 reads CASSRQAVGELFF. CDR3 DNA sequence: TGTGCCAGCAGCAGACAGGCGGTCGGGGAGCTGTTTTTT.

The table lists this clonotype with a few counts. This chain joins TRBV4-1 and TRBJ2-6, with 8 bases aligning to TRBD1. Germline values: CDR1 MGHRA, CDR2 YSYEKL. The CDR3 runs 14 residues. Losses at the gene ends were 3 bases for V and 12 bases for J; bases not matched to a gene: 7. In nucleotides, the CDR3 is TGCGCCAGCAGCCACGTCGGACAGGGAAGCGTCCTGACTTTC. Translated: CASSHVGQGSVLTF.

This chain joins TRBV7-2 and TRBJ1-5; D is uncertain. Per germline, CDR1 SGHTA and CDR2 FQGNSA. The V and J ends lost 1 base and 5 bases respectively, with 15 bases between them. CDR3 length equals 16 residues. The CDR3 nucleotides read TGTGCCAGCAGCTTAGTTTCCCAGCCGCGGGATCAGCCCCAGCATTTT. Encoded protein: CASSLVSQPRDQPQHF.

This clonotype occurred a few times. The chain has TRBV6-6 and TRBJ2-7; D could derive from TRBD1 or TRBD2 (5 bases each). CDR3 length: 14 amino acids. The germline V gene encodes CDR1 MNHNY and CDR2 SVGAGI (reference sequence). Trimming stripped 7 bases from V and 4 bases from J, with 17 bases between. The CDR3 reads CASTNEGPRYEQYF. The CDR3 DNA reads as TGTGCCAGCACCAACGAGGGACCGAGATACGAGCAGTACTTC.

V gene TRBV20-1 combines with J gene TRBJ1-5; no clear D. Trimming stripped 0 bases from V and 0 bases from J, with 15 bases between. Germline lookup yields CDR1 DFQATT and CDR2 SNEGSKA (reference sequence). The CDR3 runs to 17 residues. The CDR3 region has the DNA TGCAGTGCTAGAGACTGGGAGGGCCGGTTTAGCAATCAGCCCCAGCATTTT. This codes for CSARDWEGRFSNQPQHF.

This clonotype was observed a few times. The CDR3 sequence is CASSFSGDQPWTQYF. CDR3 nucleotide sequence: TGTGCCAGCAGTTTTAGCGGGGACCAGCCTTGGACCCAGTACTTC. V usage is TRBV28 and J usage is TRBJ2-5; TRBD2 matches 8 bases. This CDR3 is 15 amino acids long. In germline, CDR1 is MDHEN, CDR2 SYDVKM. Trimming at V came to 3 bases and at J to 7 bases, leaving 10 bases not matched to a gene. Together with reference TRBV28 and TRBJ2-5, the CDR3 gives the full variable domain: DVKVTQSSRYLVKRTGEKVFLECVQDMDHENMFWYRQDPGLGLRLIYFSYDVKMKEKGDIPEGYSVSREKKERFSLILESASTNQTSMYLCASSFSGDQPWTQYFGPGTRLLVL.

CDR3 nucleotides: TGTGCCAGCAGTTACTCGGGACAGGGGAATTTCGGCTACACCTTC. It specifies CASSYSGQGNFGYTF. The V gene is TRBV6-5, the J gene TRBJ1-2, with 10 bases identical to TRBD1. CDR3 length equals 15 residues. Germline CDR1 is MNHEY and CDR2 is SVGAGI. Trimming removed 0 bases from V and 8 bases from J; junction bases left unmatched: 6.